The 16 T cell receptor beta chains in this list originate from one sample, sequenced in a study of cytomegalovirus exposure and HLA in healthy donors (dated by TCRdb to about 2017). The library was obtained by the immunoSEQ multiplex PCR assay. For the multiplex PCR, a mixture combining 60 forward primers for TCR Vbeta segments and 13 reverse primers for TCR Jbeta segments was used. Held by TCRdb, this immuneACCESS table contains in-frame sequences only and omits some clones. Under half of the omission traces to an unresolved V gene where checked; the cause of the rest is unknown. Present in this sample are 100,000 to 150,000 clones, about 81% of which were seen just once. The ten largest clones add up to about 1% of the sample. Specimen: PBMCs. These TCRs come from a woman aged 25-40 years in good health and CMV-seronegative.

The chain carries TRBV6-5 and TRBJ2-7; D is uncertain. Trimming took 6 bases from V and 0 from J, leaving 15 bases between them. Germline values: CDR1 MNHEY, CDR2 SVGAGI. The CDR3 covers 15 residues. The CDR3 DNA follows: TGTGCCAGCAGAGCCCCGTTTCTCGGCTCCTACGAGCAGTACTTC. It encodes CASRAPFLGSYEQYF.

V usage is TRBV5-1 and J usage is TRBJ1-5; 7 nucleotides match TRBD1. V trimming: 0 bases; J trimming: 6 bases; junction bases outside the gene matches: 3. The germline gives CDR1 SGHRS, CDR2 YFSETQ. CDR3 length: 14 amino acids. The CDR3 DNA follows: TGCGCCAGCAGCTTGGAAGGGGGCTTTCAGCCCCAGCATTTT. Translating gives CASSLEGGFQPQHF.

The chain has TRBV5-5 and TRBJ1-2; D perhaps matches TRBD1 (6 bases). The CDR3 is made up of 17 amino acids. The V end lost 2 bases, the J end lost 4 bases, and 21 bases lay between the germline ends. Germline V gives CDR1 SGHKS, CDR2 YYEKEE (reference sequence). CDR3 nucleotide sequence: TGTGCCAGCAGCTTCGGGGCAGGGGCCTTGGGAAGCTATGGCTACACCTTC. Encoded protein: CASSFGAGALGSYGYTF.

The V gene is TRBV9, the J gene TRBJ2-2; TRBD2 matches 13 bases. After removal of 5 bases from V and 5 bases from J, the junction contained 6 bases not matched to a gene. The CDR3 has 16 amino acids. CDR1 is SGDLS, CDR2 YYNGEE, per germline. In DNA form, the CDR3 reads TGTGCCAGCAGGACGGGACTAGCGGGGCTGACCGGGGAGCTGTTTTTT. Residues: CASRTGLAGLTGELFF.

Worth noting for this clone: Other DNA sequences in this specimen translate into the identical CDR3. The rearrangement joins TRBV2 to TRBJ2-5, with 10 bases matching TRBD2. CDR3 size: 16 residues. The V and J ends lost 4 bases and 4 bases, in that order; junction bases with no gene match: 9. CDR1 SNHLY and CDR2 FYNNEI come from the germline V gene. CDR3 region: CASSGLAGGLRETQYF. The CDR3 DNA sequence: TGTGCCAGCAGTGGATTAGCGGGAGGCTTGCGAGAGACCCAGTACTTC.

The chain combines TRBV2 with TRBJ2-3; TRBD2 matches at 13 bases. With 6 bases clipped from V and 2 bases from J, the junction kept 5 bases outside the gene matches. CDR1 and CDR2 from the germline V gene are SNHLY and FYNNEI. The CDR3 is made up of 16 amino acids. CDR3: CASSSGLAGATDTQYF. The CDR3 DNA is TGTGCCAGCAGCTCAGGACTAGCGGGAGCCACAGATACGCAGTATTTT. Drawing the rest from reference TRBV2 and TRBJ2-3, the complete variable domain is EPEVTQTPSHQVTQMGQEVILRCVPISNHLYFYWYRQILGQKVEFLVSFYNNEISEKSEIFDDQFSVERPDGSNFTLKIRSTKLEDSAMYFCASSSGLAGATDTQYFGPGTRLTVL.

This clone has a handful of counts. This chain links TRBV18 with TRBJ1-3, with D hard to call. Germline values: CDR1 KGHSH, CDR2 LQKENI. CDR3 size: 16 residues. Trimming removed 2 bases from V and 0 bases from J, with 11 bases in between. Here the CDR3 DNA reads TGTGCCAGCTCACCAAATTTAGCCTTCTCTGGAAACACCATATATTTT. This translates into CASSPNLAFSGNTIYF.

This CDR3 is CASSEGRWGERQPQHF. CDR3 DNA: TGTGCCAGCAGTGAAGGGCGGTGGGGGGAAAGACAGCCCCAGCATTTT. The V and J genes are TRBV6-1 and TRBJ1-5; tentatively, D is TRBD1 (5 bases). The CDR3 length is 16 residues. CDR1 MNHNS and CDR2 SASEGT come from the germline V gene. The V end lost 1 base, the J end lost 7 bases, and 17 bases lay between the germline ends.

The chain couples TRBV28 to TRBJ1-2; D is unclear. CDR1 is MDHEN, CDR2 SYDVKM, per germline. V lost 3 bases to trimming and J lost 1 base, with 12 bases between them. This CDR3 spans 15 amino acids. In DNA, the CDR3 is TGTGCCAGCAGTTTCGGCCTGTCGGGTAACTATGGCTACACCTTC. Its protein is CASSFGLSGNYGYTF.

With regard to this clone: At one boundary the junction diverges from the germline segment, which might be a read error. The chain combines TRBV2 with TRBJ2-1; TRBD2 matches 13 bases. The germline V gene has CDR1 SNHLY and CDR2 FYNNEI. This CDR3 spans 13 amino acids. The CDR3 sequence: CASSDGAGTSGVF. The CDR3 DNA sequence: TGTGCCAGCAGTGACGGTGCCGGGACTAGCGGGGTCTTC.

The chain links TRBV19 to TRBJ2-7, with 9 nucleotides matching TRBD1. The CDR3 is 13 amino acids. Germline loops: CDR1 LNHDA, CDR2 SQIVND (reference sequence). The ends lost 7 bases at V and 3 bases at J; junction bases unmatched: 4. CDR3 nucleotides: TGTGCCAGTAAAGGGACAGGGATCTACGAGCAGTACTTC. It encodes CASKGTGIYEQYF.

The chain is built from TRBV7-2 and TRBJ2-7; TRBD2 matches at 13 bases. CDR3 length: 18 residues. The J segment lost 3 bases and the V segment lost 5 bases, leaving 13 bases of the junction unmatched. From germline, CDR1 is SGHTA and CDR2 FQGNSA. The CDR3 DNA follows: TGTGCCAGCAGCCCGACACCGGGACTAGCGGGACCGGACTACGAGCAGTACTTC. Protein: CASSPTPGLAGPDYEQYF.

V gene TRBV18 combines with J gene TRBJ2-3, with 8 bases identical to TRBD1. J gave up 2 bases and V 5 bases, and 6 bases lay outside the gene matches. The CDR3 is 15 residues long. The germline gives CDR1 KGHSH, CDR2 LQKENI. CDR3 sequence: CASSVDRGHTDTQYF. The CDR3 bases are TGTGCCAGCTCAGTAGACAGGGGACACACAGATACGCAGTATTTT.

V gene TRBV4-1 combines with J gene TRBJ1-5; 12 bases agree with TRBD1. The germline CDR1 and CDR2 sequences are MGHRA and YSYEKL. After removal of 0 bases from V and 11 bases from J, the junction contained 23 bases not matched to a gene. The CDR3 extends over 21 amino acids. The CDR3 loop is CASSQEWRVNGDRGPLEAQHF. In DNA form, the CDR3 reads TGCGCCAGCAGCCAAGAGTGGCGAGTCAATGGGGACAGGGGGCCCCTTGAGGCCCAGCATTTT.

This chain uses TRBV6-5 with TRBJ2-5, with D possibly being TRBD2 (6 bases). Trimming removed 3 bases at V and 5 bases at J, with 13 bases between. The CDR3 is 14 residues long. CDR1 is MNHEY and CDR2 is SVGAGI in the germline V gene. CDR3 residues: CASSYSTGLETQYF. The CDR3 DNA sequence: TGTGCCAGCAGTTATTCGACGGGACTGGAGACCCAGTACTTC.

J is TRBJ2-4 and V is TRBV4-1; D perhaps matches TRBD1 (5 bases). V lost 1 base to trimming and J lost 6 bases, with 10 bases between them. The length of the CDR3 is 14 residues. Germline V gene lookup returns CDR1 MGHRA and CDR2 YSYEKL. In DNA form, the CDR3 reads TGCGCCAGCAGCCAAGGCCAGGGCAGAAACATTCAGTACTTC. Its protein product is CASSQGQGRNIQYF.